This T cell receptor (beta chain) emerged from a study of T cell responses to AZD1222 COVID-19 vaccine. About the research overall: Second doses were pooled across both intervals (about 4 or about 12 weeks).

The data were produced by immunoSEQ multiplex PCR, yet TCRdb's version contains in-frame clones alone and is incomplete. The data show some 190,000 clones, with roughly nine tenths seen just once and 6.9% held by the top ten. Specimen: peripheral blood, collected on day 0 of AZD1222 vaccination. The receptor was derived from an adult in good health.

The CDR3 coding sequence is TGTGCCAGCAGTTACTCGAGACAGGGCACTAATGAAAAACTGTTTTTT. The encoded protein is CASSYSRQGTNEKLFF. V gene TRBV6-5 combines with J gene TRBJ1-4, with 7 bases identical to TRBD1. The CDR3 has 16 residues. From germline, CDR1 is MNHEY and CDR2 SVGAGI. The trim removed 0 bases at V and 2 bases at J, leaving 3 bases unmatched.